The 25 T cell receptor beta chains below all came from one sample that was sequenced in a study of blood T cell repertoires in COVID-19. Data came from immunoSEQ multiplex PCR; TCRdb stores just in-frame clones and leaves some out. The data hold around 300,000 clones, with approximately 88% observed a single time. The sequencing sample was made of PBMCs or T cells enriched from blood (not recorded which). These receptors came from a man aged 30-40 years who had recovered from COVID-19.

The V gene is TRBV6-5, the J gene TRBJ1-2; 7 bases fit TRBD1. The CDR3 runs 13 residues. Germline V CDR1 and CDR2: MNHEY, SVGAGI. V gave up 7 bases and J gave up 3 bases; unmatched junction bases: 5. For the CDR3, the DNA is TGTGCCAGCACCGCGGGACAGTACTATGGCTACACCTTC. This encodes CASTAGQYYGYTF.

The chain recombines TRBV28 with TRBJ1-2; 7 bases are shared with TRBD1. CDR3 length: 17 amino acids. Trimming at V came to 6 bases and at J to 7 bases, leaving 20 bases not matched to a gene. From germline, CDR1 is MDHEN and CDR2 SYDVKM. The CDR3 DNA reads TGTGCCAGCAGCGACTGGGGTTCGGGGATCAGGGGGTTTGGCTACACCTTC. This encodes CASSDWGSGIRGFGYTF.

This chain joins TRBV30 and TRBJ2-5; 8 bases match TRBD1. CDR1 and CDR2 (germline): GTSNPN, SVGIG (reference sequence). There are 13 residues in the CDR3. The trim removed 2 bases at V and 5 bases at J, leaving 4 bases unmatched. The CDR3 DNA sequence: TGTGCCTGGAGTTGGACAGGGCATGAGACCCAGTACTTC. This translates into CAWSWTGHETQYF.

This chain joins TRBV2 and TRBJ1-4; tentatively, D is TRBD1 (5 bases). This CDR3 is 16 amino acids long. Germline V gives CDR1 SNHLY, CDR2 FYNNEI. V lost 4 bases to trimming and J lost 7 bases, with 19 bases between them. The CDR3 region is CASSVLFGADLEKLFF. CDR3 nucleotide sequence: TGTGCCAGCAGTGTCCTCTTTGGGGCGGACCTTGAAAAACTGTTTTTT.

This CDR3 reads CASNEAGTYGEKLFF. For the CDR3, the DNA is TGCGCCAGTAACGAGGCCGGGACTTATGGTGAAAAACTGTTTTTT. The V call is TRBV5-1, the J call TRBJ1-4, with D possibly TRBD1 on 5 matching bases. V gave up 8 bases and J gave up 7 bases, with 21 bases separating them. This CDR3 is built from 15 residues. CDR1 and CDR2 from the germline V gene are SGHRS and YFSETQ.

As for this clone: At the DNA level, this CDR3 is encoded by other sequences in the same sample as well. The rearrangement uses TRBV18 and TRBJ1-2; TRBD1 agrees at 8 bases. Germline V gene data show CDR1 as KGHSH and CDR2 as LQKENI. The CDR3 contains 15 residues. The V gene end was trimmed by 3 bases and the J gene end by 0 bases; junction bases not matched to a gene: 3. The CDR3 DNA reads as TGTGCCAGCTCACCGGACAGGGCTTCTAACTATGGCTACACCTTC. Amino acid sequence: CASSPDRASNYGYTF.

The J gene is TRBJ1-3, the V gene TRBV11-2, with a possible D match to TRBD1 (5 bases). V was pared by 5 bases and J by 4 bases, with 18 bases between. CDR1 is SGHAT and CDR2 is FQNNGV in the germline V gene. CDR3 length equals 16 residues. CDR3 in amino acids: CASSLLRDFTGNTIYF. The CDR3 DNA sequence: TGTGCCAGCAGCCTGCTCAGGGATTTCACGGGAAACACCATATATTTT.

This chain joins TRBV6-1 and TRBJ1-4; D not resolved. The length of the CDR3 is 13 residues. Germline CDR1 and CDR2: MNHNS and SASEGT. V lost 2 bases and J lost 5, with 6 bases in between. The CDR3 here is CASSEPTNEKLFF. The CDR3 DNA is TGTGCCAGCAGTGAACCGACAAATGAAAAACTGTTTTTT.

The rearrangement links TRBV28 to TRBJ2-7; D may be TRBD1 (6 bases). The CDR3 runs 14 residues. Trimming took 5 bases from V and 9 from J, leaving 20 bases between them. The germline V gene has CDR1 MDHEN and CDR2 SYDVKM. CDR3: CASSPIDRPEGQYF. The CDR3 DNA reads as TGTGCCAGCAGTCCGATCGACAGGCCCGAGGGGCAGTACTTC.

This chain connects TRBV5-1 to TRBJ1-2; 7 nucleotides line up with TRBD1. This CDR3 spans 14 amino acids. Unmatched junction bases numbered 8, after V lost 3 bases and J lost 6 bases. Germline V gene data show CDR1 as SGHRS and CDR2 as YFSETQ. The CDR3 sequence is CASSSDRVWDGYTF. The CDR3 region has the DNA TGCGCCAGCAGCTCCGACAGGGTTTGGGATGGCTACACCTTC.

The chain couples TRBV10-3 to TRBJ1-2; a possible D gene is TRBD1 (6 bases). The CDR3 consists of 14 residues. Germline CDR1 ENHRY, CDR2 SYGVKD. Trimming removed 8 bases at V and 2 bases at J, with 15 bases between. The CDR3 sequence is CAIEDGGRNYGYTF. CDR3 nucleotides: TGTGCCATCGAAGACGGGGGGCGAAACTATGGCTACACCTTC.

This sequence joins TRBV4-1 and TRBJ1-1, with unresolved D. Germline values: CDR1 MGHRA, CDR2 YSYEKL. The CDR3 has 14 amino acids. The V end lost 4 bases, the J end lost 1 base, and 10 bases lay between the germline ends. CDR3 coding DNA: TGCGCCAGCAGCCCCCGTGGAGGGAACACTGAAGCTTTCTTT. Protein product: CASSPRGGNTEAFF.

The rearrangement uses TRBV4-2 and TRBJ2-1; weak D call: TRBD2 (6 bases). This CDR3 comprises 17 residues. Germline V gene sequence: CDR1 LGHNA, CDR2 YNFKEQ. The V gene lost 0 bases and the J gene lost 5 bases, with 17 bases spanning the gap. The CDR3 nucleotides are TGTGCCAGCAGCCAAGAGGGAGGACTTAACTTCCACAATGAGCAGTTCTTC. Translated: CASSQEGGLNFHNEQFF.

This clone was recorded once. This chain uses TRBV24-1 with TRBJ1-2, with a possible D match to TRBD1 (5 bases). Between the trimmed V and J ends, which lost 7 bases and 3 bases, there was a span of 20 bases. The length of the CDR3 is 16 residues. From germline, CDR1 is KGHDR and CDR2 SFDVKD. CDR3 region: CATSFPTLLGDYGYTF. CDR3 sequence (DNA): TGTGCCACCAGCTTCCCAACCCTCTTAGGGGACTATGGCTACACCTTC.

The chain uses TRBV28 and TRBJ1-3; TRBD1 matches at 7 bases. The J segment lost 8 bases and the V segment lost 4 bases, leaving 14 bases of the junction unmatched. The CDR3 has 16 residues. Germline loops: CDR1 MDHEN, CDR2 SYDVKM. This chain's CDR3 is CASSSSASTGRDTIYF. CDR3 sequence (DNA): TGTGCCAGCAGTTCCTCCGCTTCGACAGGGAGAGACACCATATATTTT. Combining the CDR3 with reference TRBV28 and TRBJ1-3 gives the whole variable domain DVKVTQSSRYLVKRTGEKVFLECVQDMDHENMFWYRQDPGLGLRLIYFSYDVKMKEKGDIPEGYSVSREKKERFSLILESASTNQTSMYLCASSSSASTGRDTIYFGEGSWLTVV.

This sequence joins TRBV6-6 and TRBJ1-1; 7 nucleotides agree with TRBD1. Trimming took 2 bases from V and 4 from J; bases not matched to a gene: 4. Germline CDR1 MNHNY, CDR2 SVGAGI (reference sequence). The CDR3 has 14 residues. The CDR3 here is CASSYATGFTEAFF. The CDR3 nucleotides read TGTGCCAGCAGTTACGCGACAGGGTTCACTGAAGCTTTCTTT.

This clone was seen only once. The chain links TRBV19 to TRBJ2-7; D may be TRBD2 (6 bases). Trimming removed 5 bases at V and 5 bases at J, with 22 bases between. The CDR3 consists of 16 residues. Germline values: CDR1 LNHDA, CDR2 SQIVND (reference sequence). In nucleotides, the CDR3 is TGTGCCAGTAGTTCATGGGACTCCCGCGGAAACGACGAGCAGTACTTC. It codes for CASSSWDSRGNDEQYF.

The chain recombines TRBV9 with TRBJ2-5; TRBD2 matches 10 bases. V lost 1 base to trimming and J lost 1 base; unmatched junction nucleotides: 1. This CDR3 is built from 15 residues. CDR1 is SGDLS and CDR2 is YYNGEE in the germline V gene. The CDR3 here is CASSVLAGAQETQYF. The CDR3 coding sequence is TGTGCCAGCAGCGTACTAGCGGGGGCCCAAGAGACCCAGTACTTC.

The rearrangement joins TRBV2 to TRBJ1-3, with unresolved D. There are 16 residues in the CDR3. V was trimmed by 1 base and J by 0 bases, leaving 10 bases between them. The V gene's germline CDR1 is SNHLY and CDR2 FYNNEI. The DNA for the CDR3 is TGTGCCAGCAGTGAAGAGCAGGCGAGCTCTGGAAACACCATATATTTT. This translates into CASSEEQASSGNTIYF. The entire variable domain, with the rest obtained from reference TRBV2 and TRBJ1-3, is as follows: EPEVTQTPSHQVTQMGQEVILRCVPISNHLYFYWYRQILGQKVEFLVSFYNNEISEKSEIFDDQFSVERPDGSNFTLKIRSTKLEDSAMYFCASSEEQASSGNTIYFGEGSWLTVV.

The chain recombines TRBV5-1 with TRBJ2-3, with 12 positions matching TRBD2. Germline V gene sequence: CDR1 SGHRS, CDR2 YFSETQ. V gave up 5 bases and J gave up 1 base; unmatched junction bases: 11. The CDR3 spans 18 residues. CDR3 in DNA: TGCGCCAGCAGTACCGGGACTAGCGGGTCTTATGGCACAGATACGCAGTATTTT. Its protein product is CASSTGTSGSYGTDTQYF.

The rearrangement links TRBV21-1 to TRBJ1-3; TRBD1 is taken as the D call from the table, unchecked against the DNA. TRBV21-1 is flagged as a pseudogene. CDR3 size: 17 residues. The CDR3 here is CASSRRDRAISGNTIYF. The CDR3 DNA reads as TGTGCCAGCAGCAGGAGGGACAGGGCAATCTCTGGAAACACCATATATTTT.

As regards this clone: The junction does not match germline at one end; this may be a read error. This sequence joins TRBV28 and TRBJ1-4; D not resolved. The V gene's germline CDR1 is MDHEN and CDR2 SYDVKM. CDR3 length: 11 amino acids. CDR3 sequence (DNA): TGTGCCAGCAGTTCCCAGGCCTCCCCCAGCTTT. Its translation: CASSSQASPSF.

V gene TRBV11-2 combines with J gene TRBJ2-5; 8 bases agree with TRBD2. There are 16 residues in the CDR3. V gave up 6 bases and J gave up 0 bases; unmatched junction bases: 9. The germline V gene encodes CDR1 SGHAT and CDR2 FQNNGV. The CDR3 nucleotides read TGTGCCAGCAGTCGGCTCCGCGGGGGGCACCAAGAGACCCAGTACTTC. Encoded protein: CASSRLRGGHQETQYF.

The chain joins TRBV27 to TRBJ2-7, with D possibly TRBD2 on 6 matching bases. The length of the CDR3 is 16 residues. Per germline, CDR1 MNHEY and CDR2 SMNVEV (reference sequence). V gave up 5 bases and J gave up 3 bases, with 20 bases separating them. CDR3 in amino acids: CASSHPPGEVVYEQYF. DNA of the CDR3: TGTGCCAGCAGTCATCCCCCTGGGGAGGTAGTCTACGAGCAGTACTTC.

CDR3 nucleotide sequence: TGTGCCAGCAGCTTGGGGACAGGGAATTCACCCCTCCACTTT. Translation gives CASSLGTGNSPLHF. The V gene is TRBV5-6, the J gene TRBJ1-6; 8 nucleotides align to TRBD1. The CDR3 length is 14 residues. Trimming removed 0 bases from V and 7 bases from J; junction bases left unmatched: 0. Per the germline V gene, CDR1 is SGHDT and CDR2 is YYEEEE.